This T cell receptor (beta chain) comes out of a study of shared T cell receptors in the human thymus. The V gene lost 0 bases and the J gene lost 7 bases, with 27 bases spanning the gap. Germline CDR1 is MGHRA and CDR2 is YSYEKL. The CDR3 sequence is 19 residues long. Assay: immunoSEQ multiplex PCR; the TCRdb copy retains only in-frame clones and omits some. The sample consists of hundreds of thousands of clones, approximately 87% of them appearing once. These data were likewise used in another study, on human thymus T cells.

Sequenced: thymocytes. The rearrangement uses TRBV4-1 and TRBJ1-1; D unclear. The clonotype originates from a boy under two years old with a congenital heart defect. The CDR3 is CASSQDAFPGSVIPIEAFF. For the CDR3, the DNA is TGCGCCAGCAGCCAAGACGCGTTTCCTGGGAGCGTAATCCCCATTGAAGCTTTCTTT.